This T cell receptor beta chain was observed in a study of cytomegalovirus exposure and HLA in healthy donors. Amplification used 60 Vbeta primers and 13 Jbeta primers. The assay was immunoSEQ multiplex PCR, and TCRdb's table has in-frame clones only and misses some. In the table there are some 110,000 clones, about 72% of which are singletons. This clone was detected once. Antigen: not known. Regarding the study as a whole: Roughly uniform sequencing depth across donors was assumed, possibly incorrectly. Later analysis revealed greater clonal expansion in HLA-associated TCR beta chains than in equally common others. Several of the most significant clusters appeared, in a later analysis, to be linked to common viral pathogens.

The V gene's germline CDR1 is MNHEY and CDR2 SVGAGI. CDR3 length equals 13 residues. V trimming: 6 bases; J trimming: 6 bases; junction bases outside the gene matches: 5. This sequence joins TRBV6-5 and TRBJ2-4; 7 bases are shared with TRBD1. The TCR was taken from a man in his fifties in good health and CMV-seropositive. The specimen sequenced was PBMCs. DNA for the CDR3: TGTGCCAGCAGCGGACAGGCAGGAAACATTCAGTACTTC. Amino acids: CASSGQAGNIQYF.